This TCR beta chain was identified in a study of regulatory T cells in long-lasting Graves disease. Study-wide points: Relative to newly diagnosed Graves' patients, persistent ones had lower TCR diversity.

Time point defined: persistent/refractory GD, antithyroid drugs over 5 years with positive TRAb. PBMC-derived RNA was used for the TCR library. Germline CDR1 and CDR2: MDHEN and SYDVKM. This CDR3 is built from 14 residues. Through Arm-PCR of CDR3 regions and iRepertoire HTBI primers, TCR beta libraries were built. TCRdb reprocessed the multiplex PCR reads via MiXCR and lists one record per CDR3 protein. The table shows 420,000 or so distinct CDR3 sequences, with around a quarter occurring only once. Turning to this clonotype: Its antigen is not identified. One end of the junction does not line up with germline, which may come from a read error.

Sequencing was performed on peripheral blood mononuclear cells (PBMCs), taken when the disease was refractory, from a patient treated with antithyroid drugs. This clonotype originated in a female donor with Graves disease. The rearrangement links TRBV28 to TRBJ1-5; maybe TRBD1 (5 bases). CDR3 loop: CASSLAGFNQPHHF. In DNA, the CDR3 is TGTGCCAGCAGTTTGGCAGGGTTCAATCAGCCCCATCATTTT.